The 7 T cell receptor beta chains presented below share a single source sample, sequenced in a study of T cells in Graves' hyperthyroidism and ophthalmopathy. Amplified regions were TCR beta CDR3 sequences from RNA transcripts. Using the HTBI primer set, a first-round RT-PCR was run on the TCR CDR3. TCRdb called the multiplex PCR reads again in MiXCR, with one record for every CDR3 protein. The table includes about 640,000 distinct CDR3 sequences, 20% to 25% detected once. The sequencing sample was made of blood. All receptors derive from a man aged 25 to 40 with Graves' ophthalmopathy.

This clonotype was detected a few times. The V gene is TRBV9, the J gene TRBJ2-2; D tentatively fits TRBD1 or TRBD2 (5 bases each). This CDR3 contains 15 residues. With 3 bases removed from V and 4 bases from J, the gap between germline ends came to 13 bases. Per the germline V gene, CDR1 is SGDLS and CDR2 is YYNGEE. CDR3 loop: CASSEASGRTGELFF. CDR3 nucleotides: TGTGCCAGCAGCGAGGCATCGGGGCGCACCGGGGAGCTGTTTTTT.

This clonotype came up many times. This sequence joins TRBV28 and TRBJ2-3, with TRBD1 identical over 9 bases. The CDR3 has 15 residues. Per the germline V gene, CDR1 is MDHEN and CDR2 is SYDVKM. The V gene end was trimmed by 3 bases and the J gene end by 3 bases; junction bases not matched to a gene: 4. The CDR3 is CASSFGDRVTDTQYF. The CDR3 bases are TGTGCCAGCAGTTTCGGGGACAGGGTGACAGATACGCAGTATTTT.

This clonotype was seen a few times. V and J are TRBV29-1 and TRBJ1-1; unclear D gene. Germline CDR1 SQVTM, CDR2 ANQGSEA. V lost 4 bases and J 2 bases, leaving 11 bases between the germline ends. This CDR3 has 13 residues. The DNA of the CDR3 is TGCAGCGTTGCTGGGCAGCAAAACACTGAAGCTTTCTTT. Its protein is CSVAGQQNTEAFF.

The genes are TRBV6-1 and TRBJ2-1; TRBD1 matches at 10 bases. Germline-derived CDR1 and CDR2 are MNHNS and SASEGT. The CDR3 loop spans 15 amino acids. The V and J ends lost 11 bases and 6 bases, in that order; junction bases with no gene match: 13. The CDR3 DNA reads as TGTGCCGGCAAGAGTGGGGGACAGGGGCCCAATGAGCAGTTCTTC. Translated: CAGKSGGQGPNEQFF.

This clonotype has more than one count but fewer than ten. It is likely a read error, because the conserved phenylalanine at the end of the CDR3 is missing. The rearrangement uses TRBV25-1 and TRBJ2-7, with 9 bases that match TRBD1. The CDR3 length is 15 residues. Germline CDR1 reads MGHDK; CDR2 reads SYGVNS. With V trimmed by 5 bases and J by 2 bases, 7 bases remained unmatched. The DNA for the CDR3 is TGTGCCAGCAGTTTCCTCGGGACAGGGCCCTACGAGCAGTACCTC. It translates to CASSFLGTGPYEQYL.

A remark on this clonotype: Because the CDR3 is missing its conserved closing phenylalanine or tryptophan, this is likely a read error. The chain combines TRBV11-2 with TRBJ1-1; a weak D match, TRBD1 (6 bases). Looked up from germline, CDR1 is SGHAT and CDR2 is FQNNGV. V lost 7 bases to trimming and J lost 5 bases, with 8 bases between them. The CDR3 length is 11 residues. CDR3 bases: TGTGCCAGCAACCAGGGGACTGAAGCTTTCTCT. Its translation: CASNQGTEAFS.

The chain has TRBV7-9 and TRBJ1-6, with D uncertain. This CDR3 comprises 12 residues. The V end was cut by 1 base, the J end by 14 bases, with 9 bases between. The germline V gene has CDR1 SEHNR and CDR2 FQNEAQ (reference sequence). The CDR3 DNA reads TGTGCCAGCAGCTTAGACTCTGGGTCCCTCCACTTT. Translation: CASSLDSGSLHF.